The 18 T cell receptor beta chains presented below share a single source sample, sequenced in a study of T-cell reconstitution after alpha-beta-depleted transplantation in children. During its preparation, the TCRbeta library received unique molecular identifiers. TCRdb used MiXCR to reprocess the PCR reads, holding one entry per CDR3 protein. Here the sample spans roughly 16,000 distinct CDR3 sequences, roughly 12% being singletons. Sequenced material: PBMCs, mostly from graft donor cells, taken 180 days after TCRalphabeta/CD19-depleted stem cell transplant. These receptors all come from a boy in the first two years of life who had a stem cell transplant for Wiskott-Aldrich syndrome, so the T cells may come from the graft donor.

This clonotype ranks as medium-sized. The chain uses TRBV7-9 and TRBJ2-2; 9 bases agree with TRBD2. There are 15 residues in the CDR3. Germline assignment: CDR1 SEHNR and CDR2 FQNEAQ (reference sequence). This CDR3 reads CAQSSSGIGTGELFF. CDR3 sequence (DNA): TGTGCGCAATCTTCTAGCGGGATAGGCACCGGGGAGCTGTTTTTT.

This clonotype was counted between two and nine times. The chain uses TRBV5-4 and TRBJ2-3; D possibly corresponds to TRBD1 (5 bases). CDR1 and CDR2 from the germline V gene are SGHNT and YYREEE (reference sequence). CDR3 length: 13 amino acids. V lost 2 bases to trimming and J lost 3 bases, with 7 bases between them. The CDR3 nucleotides read TGTGCCAGCAGCTTTCGACAGACAGATACGCAGTATTTT. This encodes CASSFRQTDTQYF.

The chain uses TRBV20-1 and TRBJ2-2; 7 bases map to TRBD2. CDR1 DFQATT and CDR2 SNEGSKA come from the germline V gene (reference sequence). V shed 1 base, J shed 4 bases, and the junction held 9 bases outside the gene matches. The CDR3 has 16 residues. CDR3 DNA sequence: TGCAGTGCTAGAGTCCCCGGGACTACTGTCACCGGGGAGCTGTTTTTT. Its protein product is CSARVPGTTVTGELFF.

This clonotype occurred many times. V is TRBV20-1 and J is TRBJ1-2, with D uncertain. The CDR3 runs to 16 residues. Between the trimmed V and J ends, which lost 0 bases and 1 base, there was a span of 15 bases. CDR1 and CDR2 (germline): DFQATT, SNEGSKA (reference sequence). The CDR3 nucleotides read TGCAGTGCTAGAGATCCCCTATATGAGTTTAACTATGGCTACACCTTC. Protein: CSARDPLYEFNYGYTF.

This clonotype showed up many times. The chain combines TRBV20-1 with TRBJ2-3, with D maybe TRBD2 (6 bases). Trimming shortened V by 2 bases and J by 3 bases, and 12 bases separated the two germline ends. There are 14 residues in the CDR3. Germline V lookup: CDR1 DFQATT, CDR2 SNEGSKA (reference sequence). The CDR3 DNA is TGCAGTGCTAGAACGGGAGATGGGACAGATACGCAGTATTTT. Its protein product is CSARTGDGTDTQYF.

This chain links TRBV20-1 with TRBJ2-7, with D possibly being TRBD2 (5 bases). V was cut by 1 base and J by 4 bases, with 5 bases left in between. CDR1 and CDR2 (germline): DFQATT, SNEGSKA (reference sequence). CDR3 length equals 11 residues. CDR3 amino acids: CSARAGYEQYF. CDR3 bases: TGCAGTGCTAGAGCGGGGTACGAGCAGTACTTC.

This chain connects TRBV12-3 or TRBV12-4 to TRBJ1-6; D gene unclear. V was shortened by 3 bases and J by 11 bases, with 8 bases between the two germline ends. The CDR3 loop spans 12 amino acids. Here the CDR3 reads CASSFLKAPLHF. In nucleotides, the CDR3 is TGTGCCAGCAGTTTTTTGAAGGCACCCCTCCACTTT.

This clonotype was found a few times. The chain couples TRBV5-1 to TRBJ2-5, with 12 bases aligning to TRBD2. The CDR3 is made up of 18 amino acids. The V gene end was trimmed by 4 bases and the J gene end by 1 base; junction bases not matched to a gene: 11. CDR1 and CDR2 from the germline V gene are SGHRS and YFSETQ. As DNA, the CDR3 is TGCGCCAGCAGCGACGGACTAGCGGGATTTCGGTTCCAAGAGACCCAGTACTTC. Protein: CASSDGLAGFRFQETQYF.

This clonotype was recorded at least ten times. The CDR3 here is CASSLAGTTNEKLFF. The CDR3, as DNA: TGCGCCAGCAGCTTGGCGGGAACAACTAATGAAAAACTGTTTTTT. The chain carries TRBV5-1 and TRBJ1-4; D remains ambiguous. V lost 0 bases, J lost 0 bases, and 6 bases lay in between. The V gene's germline CDR1 is SGHRS and CDR2 YFSETQ. This CDR3 spans 15 amino acids.

In this sample, this clonotype turned up many times. The chain employs TRBV6-5 and TRBJ2-2; 8 bases line up with TRBD1. The V segment lost 2 bases and the J segment 0 bases; nucleotides outside the gene matches: 2. This CDR3 is 16 amino acids long. Per the germline V gene, CDR1 is MNHEY and CDR2 is SVGAGI. The CDR3 reads CASSYRTGPNTGELFF. CDR3 sequence (DNA): TGTGCCAGCAGTTACCGGACAGGGCCGAACACCGGGGAGCTGTTTTTT.

V is TRBV10-2 and J is TRBJ1-5, with D possibly being TRBD1 (6 bases). The CDR3 spans 13 residues. V was trimmed by 6 bases and J by 6 bases, leaving 12 bases between them. Germline values: CDR1 WSHSY, CDR2 SAAADI. The CDR3 loop is CASSGQKGQPQHF. The CDR3 nucleotides read TGCGCCAGCAGCGGACAGAAAGGTCAGCCCCAGCATTTT.

Ten or more counts support this clonotype. The chain uses TRBV5-1 and TRBJ2-7, with 12 bases identical to TRBD2. The germline V gene has CDR1 SGHRS and CDR2 YFSETQ. The CDR3 has 16 amino acids. Trimming at V came to 3 bases and at J to 6 bases, leaving 10 bases not matched to a gene. The DNA for the CDR3 is TGCGCCAGCAGCTATGGAGGCACTAGCGGGAGGACCGAGCAGTACTTC. Its protein product is CASSYGGTSGRTEQYF.

This clonotype was observed a handful of times. The chain joins TRBV7-9 to TRBJ2-1, with 9 bases fitting TRBD2. CDR1 is SEHNR, CDR2 FQNEAQ, per germline (reference sequence). J lost 8 bases, V lost 0 bases, and 5 bases had no gene match. The CDR3 consists of 15 residues. This CDR3 is CASSLALGTSHEQFF. The DNA of the CDR3 is TGTGCCAGCAGCTTAGCGCTCGGGACTAGCCATGAGCAGTTCTTC.

This clonotype has only a few counts. The rearrangement uses TRBV10-1 and TRBJ2-1, with D perhaps matching TRBD2 (6 bases). The CDR3 covers 15 residues. The ends were cut back, 0 bases at V and 7 bases at J, with 13 bases in the middle. Germline V CDR1 and CDR2: WNHNN, SYGVQD (reference sequence). The CDR3 region has the DNA TGCGCCAGCAGTGAGTCGTGGCGGGACTGGAATGAGCAGTTCTTC. Translated, it gives CASSESWRDWNEQFF.

This clonotype has a count of ten or more. V usage is TRBV12-3 or TRBV12-4 and J usage is TRBJ2-3; D is ambiguous. The CDR3 is made up of 13 amino acids. V lost 2 bases to trimming and J lost 4 bases, with 7 bases between them. The CDR3 nucleotides read TGTGCCAGCAGTTTACTGCAGGCAGATACGCAGTATTTT. Translated: CASSLLQADTQYF.

In its sample, this clonotype is medium-sized. The J gene is TRBJ2-1, the V gene TRBV28; 7 positions agree with TRBD2. Per the germline V gene, CDR1 is MDHEN and CDR2 is SYDVKM. The CDR3 consists of 15 residues. Germline trimming cut 7 bases from V and 8 bases from J; bases unmatched to any gene: 14. CDR3 residues: CASNTLAVGDDEQFF. The DNA of the CDR3 is TGTGCCAGCAACACCCTAGCGGTAGGGGATGATGAGCAGTTCTTC.

The V gene is TRBV6-2 or TRBV6-3, the J gene TRBJ2-7; 11 positions match TRBD2. CDR1 and CDR2 from the germline V gene are MNHEY and SVGEGT. The V gene end was trimmed by 5 bases and the J gene end by 0 bases; junction bases not matched to a gene: 6. This CDR3 region has 16 residues. In DNA, the CDR3 is TGTGCCAGCAGTAACGCGGGACTAGCGGCCTCCTACGAGCAGTACTTC. Translated, it gives CASSNAGLAASYEQYF.

This clonotype appeared a few times. Its ends do not fully match the called genes, so a read error is possible. The chain's CDR3 is CASSLTELAGAHF. CDR3 sequence (DNA): TGTGCCAGCAGCTTAACAGAGCTAGCGGGAGCACACTTC. J is TRBJ2-7 and V is TRBV11-2; 10 positions agree with TRBD2. Germline CDR1 is SGHAT and CDR2 is FQNNGV. The length of the CDR3 is 13 residues.